The sample holds a few counts of the clone carrying this T cell receptor beta chain. These data originate in a study of blood T cell repertoires in COVID-19. In the study's own analysis: Amplified reference gene primers provided the basis for estimating nucleated cell counts. Profiling relied on immunoSEQ multiplex PCR, and the TCRdb table lists in-frame clones only, not all of them. V and J calls and clone size follow that table, whereas D and trimming were derived from the DNA. The sample has 150,000 to 180,000 clones; 65% to 90% are singletons. The TCR sequence derives from a woman in her sixties or seventies with COVID-19, enrolled during active disease. The sample taken for sequencing was peripheral blood.

The CDR3 bases are TGTGCCACCAGCAGAGGGGCGGGGAACACTGAAGCTTTCTTT. Its protein is CATSRGAGNTEAFF. The chain employs TRBV15 and TRBJ1-1; D is undetermined. The V and J ends lost 1 base and 1 base respectively, with 7 bases between them. This CDR3 has 14 amino acids. Per germline, CDR1 LNHNV and CDR2 YYDKDF (reference sequence). The entire variable domain, with the rest obtained from reference TRBV15 and TRBJ1-1, is as follows: DAMVIQNPRYQVTQFGKPVTLSCSQTLNHNVMYWYQQKSSQAPKLLFHYYDKDFNNEADTPDNFQSRRPNTSFCFLDIRSPGLGDTAMYLCATSRGAGNTEAFFGQGTRLTVV.